This T cell receptor (beta chain) was recovered during a study of blood T cell repertoires in COVID-19. Study-level background: Material from acute and convalescent COVID-19 was sourced from the United States, Italy and Spain. Sources were T cells, B-cell-depleted T cells, or PBMCs; the material itself was cDNA or gDNA.

This CDR3 is built from 14 residues. In germline, CDR1 is SEHNR, CDR2 FQNEAQ (reference sequence). The germline V and J ends were trimmed by 5 bases and 4 bases, with 12 bases remaining between them. Original processing methods: It was from reference gene primer amplification that nucleated cell counts were estimated. Measured with immunoSEQ multiplex PCR; TCRdb has only the in-frame clones, and not every one. V and J calls and clone size are those listed in that table; D and trimming were worked out from the DNA. The table lists 140,000 to 150,000 clones, around 82% of them singletons. This clone showed up just a few times.

The TCR originated in a man in his sixties with acute or convalescent COVID-19. The specimen was peripheral blood. The chain carries TRBV7-9 and TRBJ2-1; a possible D gene is TRBD2 (5 bases). The CDR3 reads CASSLTNIYNEQFF. In DNA form, the CDR3 reads TGTGCCAGCAGCCTGACTAACATTTACAATGAGCAGTTCTTC.